This entry concerns a single T cell receptor (beta chain). The antigen is not known. This entry comes from a study of shared clonotypes between healthy human individuals. About the study: CD8 memory received one plate per donor, CD8 naive two, CD4 memory three and CD4 naive three.

Sequencing was at deep level. This table comes from immunoSEQ multiplex PCR, and its TCRdb copy is limited to in-frame clones, with some not included. The table has 1 million to 1.3 million clones, about 80% seen once. Germline CDR1 and CDR2: SEHNR and FQNEAQ (reference sequence). With V trimmed by 1 base and J by 1 base, 1 base remained unmatched. CDR3 length: 15 residues. Study findings and constraints: Clonotype sharing across donors was expected to vary with sequencing depth. Blood alone was sampled, and tissue repertoires likely differ.

The chain recombines TRBV7-9 with TRBJ1-5; 7 nucleotides match TRBD1. Sequencing was carried out using memory CD4+ T cells from PBMCs. Subset meaning: CD45RA-negative fraction. This receptor was identified in a man between 18 and 29 years old in good health. Some clones in this sample may be carry-over from other donors' samples. The CDR3 spells CASSLGRGSNQPQHF. CDR3 coding DNA: TGTGCCAGCAGCTTAGGCAGGGGGAGCAATCAGCCCCAGCATTTT. Combining the CDR3 with reference TRBV7-9 and TRBJ1-5 gives the whole variable domain DTGVSQNPRHKITKRGQNVTFRCDPISEHNRLYWYRQTLGQGPEFLTYFQNEAQLEKSRLLSDRFSAERPKGSFSTLEIQRTEQGDSAMYLCASSLGRGSNQPQHFGDGTRLSIL.